This T cell receptor (beta chain) was captured by sequencing in a study of identical twins. In its sample, this clonotype was seen many times. Each CDR3 protein is one row after TCRdb ran MiXCR on the 5' RACE reads. Of approximately 620,000 distinct CDR3 sequences in the sample, approximately 9% were seen once. Healthy Caucasians were all of the donors. The same data also went into a second study, on yellow fever vaccine responses in identical twins. That work contributes: Twins reportedly mounted vaccine T cell responses that seemed partly convergent, partly personalized.

The material sequenced was PBMCs. The source of this sequence is a woman in her late teens or twenties in good health.

The DNA for the CDR3 is TGTGCCAGCAGTTCAACCGGGACAGGCTCCTACGAGCAGTACTTC. It translates to CASSSTGTGSYEQYF. This chain joins TRBV28 and TRBJ2-7; 8 bases are a match to TRBD1. This CDR3 comprises 15 residues. CDR1 MDHEN and CDR2 SYDVKM come from the germline V gene. V was pared by 4 bases and J by 0 bases, with 5 bases of the junction left unmatched.